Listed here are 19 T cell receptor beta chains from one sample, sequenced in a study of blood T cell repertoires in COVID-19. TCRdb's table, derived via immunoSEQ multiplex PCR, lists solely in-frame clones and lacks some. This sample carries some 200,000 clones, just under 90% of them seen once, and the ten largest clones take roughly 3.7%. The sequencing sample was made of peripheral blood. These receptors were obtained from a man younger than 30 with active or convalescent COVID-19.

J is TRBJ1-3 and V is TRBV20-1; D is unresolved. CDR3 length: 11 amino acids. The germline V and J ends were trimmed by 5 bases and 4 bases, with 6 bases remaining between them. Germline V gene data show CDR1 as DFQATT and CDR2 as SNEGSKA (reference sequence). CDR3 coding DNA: TGCAGTGCTGCCAGGGGAAACACCATATATTTT. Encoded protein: CSAARGNTIYF.

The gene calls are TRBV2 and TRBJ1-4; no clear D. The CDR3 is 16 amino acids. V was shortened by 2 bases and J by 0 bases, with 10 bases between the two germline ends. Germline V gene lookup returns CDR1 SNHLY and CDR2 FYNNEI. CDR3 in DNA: TGTGCCAGCAGTGAAAAGCACCCTGCAACTAATGAAAAACTGTTTTTT. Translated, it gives CASSEKHPATNEKLFF.

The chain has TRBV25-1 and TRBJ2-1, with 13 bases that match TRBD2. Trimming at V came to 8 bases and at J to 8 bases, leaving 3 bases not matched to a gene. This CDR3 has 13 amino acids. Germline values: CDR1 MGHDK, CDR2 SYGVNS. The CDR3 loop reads CASLLAGGHEQFF. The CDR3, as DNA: TGTGCCAGCTTACTAGCGGGGGGGCATGAGCAGTTCTTC.

CDR3 amino acids: CASSIDAQGSQAFF. CDR3 nucleotide sequence: TGTGCCAGTAGTATAGACGCACAGGGGAGTCAAGCTTTCTTT. The chain has TRBV19 and TRBJ1-1, with 7 nucleotides matching TRBD1. Germline V CDR1 and CDR2: LNHDA, SQIVND (reference sequence). Losses at the gene ends were 0 bases for V and 9 bases for J; bases not matched to a gene: 7. This CDR3 is built from 14 residues.

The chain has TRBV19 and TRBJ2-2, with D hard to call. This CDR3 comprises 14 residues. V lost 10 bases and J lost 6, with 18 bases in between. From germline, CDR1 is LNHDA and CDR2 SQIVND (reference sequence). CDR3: CATRPTWVAGELFF. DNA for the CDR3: TGTGCCACCCGACCGACTTGGGTGGCCGGGGAGCTGTTTTTT.

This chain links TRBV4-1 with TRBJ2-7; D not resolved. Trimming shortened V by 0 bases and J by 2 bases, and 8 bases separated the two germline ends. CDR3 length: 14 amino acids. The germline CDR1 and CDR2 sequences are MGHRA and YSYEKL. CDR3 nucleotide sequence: TGCGCCAGCAGCCAAGATAGAGGTCCCTACGAGCAGTACGTC. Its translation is CASSQDRGPYEQYV.

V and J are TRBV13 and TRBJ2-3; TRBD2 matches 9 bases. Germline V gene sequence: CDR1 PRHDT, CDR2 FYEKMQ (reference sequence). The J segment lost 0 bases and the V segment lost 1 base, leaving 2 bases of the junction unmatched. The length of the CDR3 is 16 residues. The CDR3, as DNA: TGTGCCAGCAGCTTAGCTAGCGGGGCTAGCACAGATACGCAGTATTTT. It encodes CASSLASGASTDTQYF.

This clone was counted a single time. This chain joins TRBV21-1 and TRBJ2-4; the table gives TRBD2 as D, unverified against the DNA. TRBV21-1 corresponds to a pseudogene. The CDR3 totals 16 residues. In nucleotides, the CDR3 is TGTGCCAGCAGCAAATCCGGAAGGCGGGGAAAAAACATTCAGTACTTC. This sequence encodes CASSKSGRRGKNIQYF.

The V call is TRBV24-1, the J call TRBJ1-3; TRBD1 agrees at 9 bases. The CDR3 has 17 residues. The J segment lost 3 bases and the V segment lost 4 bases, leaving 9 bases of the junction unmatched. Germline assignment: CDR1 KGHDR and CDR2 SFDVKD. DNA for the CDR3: TGTGCCACCAGTGACCGTCCCGGGACAGGGTTTGGAAACACCATATATTTT. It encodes CATSDRPGTGFGNTIYF.

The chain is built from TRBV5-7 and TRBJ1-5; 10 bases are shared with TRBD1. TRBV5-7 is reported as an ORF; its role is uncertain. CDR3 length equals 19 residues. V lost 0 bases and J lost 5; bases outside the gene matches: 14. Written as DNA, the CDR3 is TGTGCCAGCAGCTTGGCTTATATCTCGGACAGGGGGGGGCATCAGCCCCAGCATTTT. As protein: CASSLAYISDRGGHQPQHF.

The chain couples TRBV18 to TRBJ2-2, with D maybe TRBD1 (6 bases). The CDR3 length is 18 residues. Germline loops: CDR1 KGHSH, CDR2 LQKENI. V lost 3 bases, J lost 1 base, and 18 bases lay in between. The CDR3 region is CASSPLRGGPGNTGELFF. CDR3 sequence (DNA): TGTGCCAGCTCACCCCTAAGAGGGGGACCGGGGAACACCGGGGAGCTGTTTTTT.

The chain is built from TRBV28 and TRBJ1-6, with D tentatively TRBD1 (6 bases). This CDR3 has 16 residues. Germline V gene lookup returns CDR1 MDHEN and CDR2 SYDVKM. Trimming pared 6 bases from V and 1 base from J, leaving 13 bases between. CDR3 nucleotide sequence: TGTGCCAGCAGCCAACAGGGATTTTCCTATAATTCACCCCTCCACTTT. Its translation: CASSQQGFSYNSPLHF.

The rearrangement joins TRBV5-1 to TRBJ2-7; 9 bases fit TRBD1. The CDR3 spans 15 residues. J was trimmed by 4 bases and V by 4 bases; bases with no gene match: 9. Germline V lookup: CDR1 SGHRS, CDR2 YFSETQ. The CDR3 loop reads CASSGMDRGGYEQYF. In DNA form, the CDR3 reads TGCGCCAGCAGCGGGATGGACAGGGGCGGTTACGAGCAGTACTTC.

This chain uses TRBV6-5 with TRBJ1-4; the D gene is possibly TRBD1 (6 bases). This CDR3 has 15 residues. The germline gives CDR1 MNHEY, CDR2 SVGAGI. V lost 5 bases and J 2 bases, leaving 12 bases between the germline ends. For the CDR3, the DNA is TGTGCCAGCAGTCTACAGGGTGCGACTAATGAAAAACTGTTTTTT. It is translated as CASSLQGATNEKLFF.

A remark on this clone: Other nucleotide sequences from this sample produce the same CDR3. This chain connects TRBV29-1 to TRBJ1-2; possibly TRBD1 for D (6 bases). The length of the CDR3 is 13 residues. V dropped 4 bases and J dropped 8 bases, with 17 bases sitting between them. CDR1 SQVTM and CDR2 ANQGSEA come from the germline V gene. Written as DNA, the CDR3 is TGCAGCGTTGGGACCGGGGGGCTGGAGGGCTACACCTTC. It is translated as CSVGTGGLEGYTF.

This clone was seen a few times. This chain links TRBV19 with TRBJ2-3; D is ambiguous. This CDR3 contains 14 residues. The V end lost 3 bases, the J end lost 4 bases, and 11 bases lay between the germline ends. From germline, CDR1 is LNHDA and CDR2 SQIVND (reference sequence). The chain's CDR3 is CASSIDSRADTQYF. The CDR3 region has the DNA TGTGCCAGTAGTATCGATAGCCGGGCAGATACGCAGTATTTT. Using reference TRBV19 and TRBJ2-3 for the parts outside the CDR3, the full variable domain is DGGITQSPKYLFRKEGQNVTLSCEQNLNHDAMYWYRQDPGQGLRLIYYSQIVNDFQKGDIAEGYSVSREKKESFPLTVTSAQKNPTAFYLCASSIDSRADTQYFGPGTRLTVL.

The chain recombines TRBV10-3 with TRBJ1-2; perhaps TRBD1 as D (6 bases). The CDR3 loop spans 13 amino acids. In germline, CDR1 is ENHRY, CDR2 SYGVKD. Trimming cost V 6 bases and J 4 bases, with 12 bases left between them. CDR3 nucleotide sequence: TGTGCCATCAGCCAAACAGGGACCTATGGCTACACCTTC. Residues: CAISQTGTYGYTF.

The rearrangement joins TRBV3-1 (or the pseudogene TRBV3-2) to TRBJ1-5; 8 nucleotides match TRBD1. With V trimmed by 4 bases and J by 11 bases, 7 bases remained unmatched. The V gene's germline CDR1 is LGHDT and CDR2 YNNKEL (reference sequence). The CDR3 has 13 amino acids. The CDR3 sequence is CASSPTDRAAQHF. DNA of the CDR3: TGTGCCAGCAGCCCGACGGACAGGGCGGCCCAGCATTTT.

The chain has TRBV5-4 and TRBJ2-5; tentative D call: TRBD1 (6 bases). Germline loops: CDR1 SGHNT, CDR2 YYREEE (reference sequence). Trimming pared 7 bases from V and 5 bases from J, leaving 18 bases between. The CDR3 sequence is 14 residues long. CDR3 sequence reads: CASRTGGPGETQYF. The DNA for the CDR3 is TGTGCCAGCCGAACTGGGGGCCCGGGTGAGACCCAGTACTTC. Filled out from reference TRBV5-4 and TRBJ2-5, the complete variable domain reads ETGVTQSPTHLIKTRGQQVTLRCSSQSGHNTVSWYQQALGQGPQFIFQYYREEENGRGNFPPRFSGLQFPNYSSELNVNALELDDSALYLCASRTGGPGETQYFGPGTRLLVL.